The rows below give T cell receptor beta chains drawn from one sample of a study of blood T cell repertoires in COVID-19. The method was immunoSEQ multiplex PCR; TCRdb's version includes in-frame clones alone and lacks a portion of them. In the table there are 60,000 to 75,000 clones, approximately 78% of which are singletons. Sequences were obtained from peripheral blood. The receptor source for this set is a human donor in a cohort sampled during active COVID-19. The CDR3 runs from the conserved cysteine through the conserved F or W. The order of the fields is V gene, J gene, D gene, clone size, CDR3 DNA, CDR3 protein. D genes are given only for firm matches. Part of the rows lack a size; the others show once, few, many or a class for expanded clones.

TRBV2,TRBJ2-4,-,once,TGTGCCAGCAGGGAGCGGGTGACCAAAAACATTCAGTACTTC,CASRERVTKNIQYF
TRBV5-1,TRBJ1-2,-,once,TGCGCCAGCAGCTCCCCGAGGGGCTACACCTTC,CASSSPRGYTF
TRBV29-1,TRBJ2-2,-,-,TGCAGCGTGAAGGGGGTTGGGACCGGGGAGCTGTTTTTT,CSVKGVGTGELFF
TRBV2,TRBJ2-5,TRBD2,-,TGTGCCAGCAAGGGCGGGGGGGAGACCCAGTACTTC,CASKGGGETQYF
TRBV20-1,TRBJ1-2,-,-,TGCAGCAAACTAGCTAACTATGGCTACACCTTC,CSKLANYGYTF
TRBV5-1,TRBJ2-2,TRBD1,-,TGCGCCAGCAGGAGGGACAGGGCGAACACCGGGGAGCTGTTTTTT,CASRRDRANTGELFF
TRBV3-1/TRBV3-2,TRBJ1-6,TRBD1,-,TGTGCCAGCAGCCGGGACAGAGCGAGTTCACCCCTCCACTTT,CASSRDRASSPLHF
TRBV1,TRBJ2-1,-,-,TGCACCAGCAGCCAAGATCGGGGAAGCTCCTACAATGAGCAGTTCTTC,CTSSQDRGSSYNEQFF
TRBV7-2,TRBJ1-1,TRBD1,-,TGTGCCAGCAGCCGGGGACAGGCGACGGGGGAAGCTTTCTTT,CASSRGQATGEAFF
TRBV5-4,TRBJ2-3,TRBD2,-,TGTGCCAGCAGCTTGGGTCTAGCGGGCACAGATACGCAGTATTTT,CASSLGLAGTDTQYF
TRBV5-1,TRBJ2-7,TRBD2,-,TGCGCCAGCAGCTTGGGGACTAGCGGTATTTACGAGCAGTACTTC,CASSLGTSGIYEQYF
TRBV5-1,TRBJ1-4,-,-,TGCGCCAGCAGCCGAAAGGGGGACCCGCTCCCCCGGGAGGATGAAAAACTGTTTTTT,CASSRKGDPLPREDEKLFF
TRBV28,TRBJ1-1,-,-,TGTGCCAGCAGTTCAGGGTTCGGACTAGCAGTGTTT,CASSSGFGLAVF
TRBV10-1,TRBJ2-3,-,-,TGCGCCAGCAGTCCCCTCAGGCGTTTCAGCACAGATACGCAGTATTTT,CASSPLRRFSTDTQYF
TRBV12-3/TRBV12-4,TRBJ2-7,-,-,TGTGCCAGCAGACGCGACAGTTCCTACGAGCAGTACTTC,CASRRDSSYEQYF
TRBV11-2,TRBJ1-3,-,-,TGTGCCAGCAGCTTAGTGCAGGGTGGCCTCTCTGGAAACACCATATATTTT,CASSLVQGGLSGNTIYF